The following is a T cell receptor beta chain sequence with its context. Antigen specificity is unknown. This specimen belongs to a study of STAT5B mutations in CD4+ large granular lymphocyte leukemia. Germline values: CDR1 LNHDA, CDR2 SQIVND (reference sequence). The V end lost 3 bases, the J end lost 3 bases, and 14 bases lay between the germline ends. This CDR3 comprises 15 residues. Method: immunoSEQ multiplex PCR; TCRdb's copy keeps in-frame clones and lacks some. Here the sample spans about 24,000 clones, about 78% being singletons. Overall study results and limits: Patient CD4-sorted repertoires looked more clonal than healthy CD4+ repertoires, even without putative leukemic clones.

Controls came from buffy coats of healthy blood donors. The chain recombines TRBV19 with TRBJ1-1, with a tentative D call TRBD1 (5 bases). This receptor was identified in a human donor in good health. Sequenced material: CD4+ T cells from blood buffy coats. The CDR3, as DNA: TGTGCCAGTAGTATTACGGGGGAGCAGGACACTGAAGCTTTCTTT. Residues: CASSITGEQDTEAFF.